This TCR beta chain emerged from a study of blood T cell repertoires in COVID-19. Study at large: T cells, B-cell-depleted T cells, or PBMCs supplied cDNA or gDNA.

Sequencing was performed with immunoSEQ multiplex PCR; in TCRdb, only in-frame clones are kept and a portion is missing. The repertoire includes around 300,000 clones, 75% to 90% of them detected once, and roughly 2.8% sits in the top ten. This clone has a count of ten or more. The CDR3 totals 15 residues. V gave up 2 bases and J gave up 4 bases; unmatched junction bases: 7. Germline V gene sequence: CDR1 MNHNS, CDR2 SASEGT. The sample consisted of peripheral blood. V gene TRBV6-1 combines with J gene TRBJ2-7; 8 bases align to TRBD1. This sequence originates from a woman aged 25 to 45 with COVID-19, enrolled during active disease. The CDR3 sequence: CASSETGGQVYEQYF. CDR3 in DNA: TGTGCCAGCAGTGAAACCGGGGGACAGGTTTACGAGCAGTACTTC.